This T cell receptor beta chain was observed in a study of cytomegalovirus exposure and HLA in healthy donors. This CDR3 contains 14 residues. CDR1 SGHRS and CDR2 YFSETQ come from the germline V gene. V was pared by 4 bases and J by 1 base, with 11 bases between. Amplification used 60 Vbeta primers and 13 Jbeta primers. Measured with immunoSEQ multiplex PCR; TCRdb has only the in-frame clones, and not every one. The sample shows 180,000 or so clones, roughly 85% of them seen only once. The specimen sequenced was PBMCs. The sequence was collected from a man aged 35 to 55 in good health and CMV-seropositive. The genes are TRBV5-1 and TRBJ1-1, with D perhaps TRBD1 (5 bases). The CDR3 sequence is CASSPDSANTEAFF. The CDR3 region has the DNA TGCGCCAGCAGCCCCGACAGCGCGAACACTGAAGCTTTCTTT.